Below, 3 T cell receptor beta chains from the same sample are listed, as sequenced in a study of blood T cell repertoires in COVID-19. The protocol was immunoSEQ multiplex PCR, while the TCRdb copy is restricted to in-frame clones and leaves out a portion. The top ten hold over 8.5% of the sample, which has approximately 150,000 clones, roughly 80% seen once. Sequences were obtained from peripheral blood. Receptor source: a man between 45 and 60 years old with active or convalescent COVID-19.

The rearrangement uses TRBV19 and TRBJ2-2, with D tentatively TRBD2 (5 bases). V was shortened by 8 bases and J by 13 bases, with 14 bases between the two germline ends. The CDR3 loop spans 11 amino acids. Per the germline V gene, CDR1 is LNHDA and CDR2 is SQIVND (reference sequence). The CDR3 region has the DNA TGTGCCAGTGGGTTCGGCGGAGGGCTGTTTTTT. Amino acids: CASGFGGGLFF. The whole variable domain, filled in from reference TRBV19 and TRBJ2-2, reads DGGITQSPKYLFRKEGQNVTLSCEQNLNHDAMYWYRQDPGQGLRLIYYSQIVNDFQKGDIAEGYSVSREKKESFPLTVTSAQKNPTAFYLCASGFGGGLFFGEGSRLTVL.

The chain employs TRBV7-2 and TRBJ2-1, with a weak D call TRBD2 (5 bases). Trimming left V 3 bases short and J 8 bases short, with 20 bases between. CDR3 length: 16 amino acids. CDR1 and CDR2 (germline): SGHTA, FQGNSA. The CDR3 DNA reads as TGTGCCAGCAGCTTCACTAGGTCTACCGTGGGTGATGAGCAGTTCTTC. Translation: CASSFTRSTVGDEQFF.

The chain couples TRBV4-1 to TRBJ1-1; weak D call: TRBD1 (6 bases). V lost 0 bases to trimming and J lost 0 bases, with 11 bases between them. This CDR3 spans 16 amino acids. CDR1 and CDR2 from the germline V gene are MGHRA and YSYEKL. The CDR3 reads CASSQDPQGLNTEAFF. CDR3 coding DNA: TGCGCCAGCAGCCAAGATCCCCAGGGGCTGAACACTGAAGCTTTCTTT.